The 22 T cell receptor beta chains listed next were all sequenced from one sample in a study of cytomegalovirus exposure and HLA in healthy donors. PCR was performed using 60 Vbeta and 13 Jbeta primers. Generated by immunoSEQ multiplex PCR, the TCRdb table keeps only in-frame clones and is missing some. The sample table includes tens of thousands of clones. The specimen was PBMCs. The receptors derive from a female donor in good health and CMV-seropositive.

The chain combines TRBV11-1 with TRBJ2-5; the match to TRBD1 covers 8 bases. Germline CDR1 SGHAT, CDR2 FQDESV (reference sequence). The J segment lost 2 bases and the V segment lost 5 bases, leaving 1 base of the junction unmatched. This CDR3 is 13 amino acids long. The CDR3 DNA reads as TGTGCCAGCAGCAGGGACAGGCAAGAGACCCAGTACTTC. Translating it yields CASSRDRQETQYF.

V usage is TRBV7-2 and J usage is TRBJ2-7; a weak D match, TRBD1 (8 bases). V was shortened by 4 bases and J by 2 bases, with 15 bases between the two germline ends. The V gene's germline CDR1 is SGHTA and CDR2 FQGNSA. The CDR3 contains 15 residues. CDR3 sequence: CASSSNRGGTYEQYF. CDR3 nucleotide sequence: TGTGCCAGCAGCTCCAACAGGGGGGGAACCTACGAGCAGTACTTC.

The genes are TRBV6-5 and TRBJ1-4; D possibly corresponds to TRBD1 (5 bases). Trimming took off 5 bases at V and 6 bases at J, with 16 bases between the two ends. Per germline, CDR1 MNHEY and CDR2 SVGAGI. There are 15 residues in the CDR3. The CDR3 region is CASSPRGGMDEKLFF. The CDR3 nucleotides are TGTGCCAGCAGTCCCCGCGGGGGTATGGATGAAAAACTGTTTTTT.

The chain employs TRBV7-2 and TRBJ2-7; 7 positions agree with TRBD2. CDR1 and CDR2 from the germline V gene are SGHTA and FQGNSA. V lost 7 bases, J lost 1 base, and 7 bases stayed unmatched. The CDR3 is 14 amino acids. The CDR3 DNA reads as TGTGCCAGCACCTTGGGCGGGAGTTCCTACGAGCAGTACTTC. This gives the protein CASTLGGSSYEQYF.

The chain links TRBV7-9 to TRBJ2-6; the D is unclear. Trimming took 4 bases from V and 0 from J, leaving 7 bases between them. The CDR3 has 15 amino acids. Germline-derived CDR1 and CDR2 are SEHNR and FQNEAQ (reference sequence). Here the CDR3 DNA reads TGTGCCAGCAGCTGGTCGGGCTCTGGGGCCAACGTCCTGACTTTC. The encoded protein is CASSWSGSGANVLTF.

The CDR3 region has the DNA TGTGCCAGCAGCTTGATTACATTGAGGACTGGTGAGACCCAGTACTTC. As protein: CASSLITLRTGETQYF. This rearrangement joins TRBV5-6 to TRBJ2-5; maybe TRBD2 (5 bases). The CDR3 has 16 amino acids. Germline values: CDR1 SGHDT, CDR2 YYEEEE. V lost 1 base, J lost 5 bases, and 18 bases lay in between.

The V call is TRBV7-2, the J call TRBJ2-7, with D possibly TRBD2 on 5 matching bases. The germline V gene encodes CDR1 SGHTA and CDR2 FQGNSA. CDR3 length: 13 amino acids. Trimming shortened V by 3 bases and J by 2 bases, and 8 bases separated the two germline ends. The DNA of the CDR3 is TGTGCCAGCAGCTTGGCTAGCCCCTACGAGCAGTACTTC. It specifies CASSLASPYEQYF.

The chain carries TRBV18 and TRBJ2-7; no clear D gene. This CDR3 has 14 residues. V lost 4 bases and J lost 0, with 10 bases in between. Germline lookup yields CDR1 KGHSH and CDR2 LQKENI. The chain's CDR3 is CASSLGDISYEQYF. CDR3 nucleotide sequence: TGTGCCAGCTCACTAGGAGATATCTCCTACGAGCAGTACTTC.

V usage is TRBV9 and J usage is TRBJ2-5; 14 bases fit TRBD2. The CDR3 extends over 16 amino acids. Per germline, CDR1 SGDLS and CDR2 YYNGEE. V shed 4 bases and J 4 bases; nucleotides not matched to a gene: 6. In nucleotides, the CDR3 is TGTGCCAGCAGCATGACTAGCGGGAGGGGGGGAGAGACCCAGTACTTC. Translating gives CASSMTSGRGGETQYF.

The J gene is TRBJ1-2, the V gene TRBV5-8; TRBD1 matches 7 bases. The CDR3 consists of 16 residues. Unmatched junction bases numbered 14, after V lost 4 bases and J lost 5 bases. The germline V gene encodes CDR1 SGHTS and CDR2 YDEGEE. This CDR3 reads CASSRTGVRPVYGYTF. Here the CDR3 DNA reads TGTGCCAGCAGCAGAACAGGGGTGCGGCCTGTGTATGGCTACACCTTC. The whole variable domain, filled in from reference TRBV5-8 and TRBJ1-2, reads EAGVTQSPTHLIKTRGQQATLRCSPISGHTSVYWYQQALGLGLQFLLWYDEGEERNRGNFPPRFSGRQFPNYSSELNVNALELEDSALYLCASSRTGVRPVYGYTFGSGTRLTVV.

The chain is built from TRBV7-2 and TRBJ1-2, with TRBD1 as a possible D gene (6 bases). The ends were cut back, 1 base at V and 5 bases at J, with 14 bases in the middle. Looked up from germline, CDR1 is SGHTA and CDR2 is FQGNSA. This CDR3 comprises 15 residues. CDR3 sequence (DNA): TGTGCCAGCAGCTTAGGAATGGCAGGGGTTTATGGCTACACCTTC. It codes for CASSLGMAGVYGYTF.

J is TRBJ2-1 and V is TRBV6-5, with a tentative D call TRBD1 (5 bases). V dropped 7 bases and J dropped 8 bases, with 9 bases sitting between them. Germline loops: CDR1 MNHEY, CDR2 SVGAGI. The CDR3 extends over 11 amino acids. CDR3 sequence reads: CASMGLDEQFF. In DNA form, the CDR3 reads TGTGCCAGCATGGGGCTAGATGAGCAGTTCTTC.

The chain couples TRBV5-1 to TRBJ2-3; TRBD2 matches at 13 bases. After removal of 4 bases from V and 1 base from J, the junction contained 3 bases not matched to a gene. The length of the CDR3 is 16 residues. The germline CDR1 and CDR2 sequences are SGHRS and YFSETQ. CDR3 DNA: TGCGCCAGCAGCATAGGACTAGCGGGGGGCACAGATACGCAGTATTTT. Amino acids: CASSIGLAGGTDTQYF.

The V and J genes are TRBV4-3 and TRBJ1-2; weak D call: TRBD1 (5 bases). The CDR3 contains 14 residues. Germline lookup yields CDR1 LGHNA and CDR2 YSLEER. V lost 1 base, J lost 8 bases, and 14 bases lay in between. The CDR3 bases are TGCGCCAGCAGCCAAGCAGGGCTTATTAAGGGCTACACCTTC. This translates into CASSQAGLIKGYTF.

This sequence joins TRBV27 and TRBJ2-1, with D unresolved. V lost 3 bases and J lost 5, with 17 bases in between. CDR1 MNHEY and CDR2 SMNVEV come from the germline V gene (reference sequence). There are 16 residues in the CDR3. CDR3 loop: CASSFLPGLVDNEQFF. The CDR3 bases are TGTGCCAGCAGTTTTCTACCCGGTCTTGTCGACAATGAGCAGTTCTTC.

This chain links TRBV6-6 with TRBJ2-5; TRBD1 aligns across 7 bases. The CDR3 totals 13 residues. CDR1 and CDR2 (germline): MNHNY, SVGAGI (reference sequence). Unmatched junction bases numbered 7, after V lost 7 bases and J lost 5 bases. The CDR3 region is CASNEQGIETQYF. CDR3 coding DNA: TGTGCCAGCAATGAACAGGGGATTGAGACCCAGTACTTC.

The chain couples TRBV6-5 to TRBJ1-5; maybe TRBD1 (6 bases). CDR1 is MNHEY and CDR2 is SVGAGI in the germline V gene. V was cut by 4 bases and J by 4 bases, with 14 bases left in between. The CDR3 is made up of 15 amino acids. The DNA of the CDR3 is TGTGCCAGCAGTTTGACAGGTGTAAGAAATCAGCCCCAGCATTTT. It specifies CASSLTGVRNQPQHF.

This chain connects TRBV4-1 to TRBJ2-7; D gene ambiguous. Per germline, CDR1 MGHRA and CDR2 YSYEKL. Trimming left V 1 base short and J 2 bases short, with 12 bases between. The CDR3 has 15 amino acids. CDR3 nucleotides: TGCGCCAGCAGCCAAGGGGCTGCCGCAACCTACGAGCAGTACTTC. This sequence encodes CASSQGAAATYEQYF.

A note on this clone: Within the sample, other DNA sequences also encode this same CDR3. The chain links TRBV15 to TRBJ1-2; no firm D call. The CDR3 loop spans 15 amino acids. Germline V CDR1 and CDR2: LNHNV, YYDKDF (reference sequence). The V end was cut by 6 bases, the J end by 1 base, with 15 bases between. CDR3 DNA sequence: TGTGCCACCAGTAGACTGGAGGGCAGTAACTATGGCTACACCTTC. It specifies CATSRLEGSNYGYTF. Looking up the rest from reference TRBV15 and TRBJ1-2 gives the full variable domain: DAMVIQNPRYQVTQFGKPVTLSCSQTLNHNVMYWYQQKSSQAPKLLFHYYDKDFNNEADTPDNFQSRRPNTSFCFLDIRSPGLGDTAMYLCATSRLEGSNYGYTFGSGTRLTVV.

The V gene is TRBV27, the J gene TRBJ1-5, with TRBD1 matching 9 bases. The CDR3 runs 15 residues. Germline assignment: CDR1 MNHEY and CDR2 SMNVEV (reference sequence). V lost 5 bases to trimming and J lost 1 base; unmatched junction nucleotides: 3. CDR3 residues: CASSLDRGSNQPQHF. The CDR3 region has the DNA TGTGCCAGCAGTCTCGACAGGGGGAGCAATCAGCCCCAGCATTTT.

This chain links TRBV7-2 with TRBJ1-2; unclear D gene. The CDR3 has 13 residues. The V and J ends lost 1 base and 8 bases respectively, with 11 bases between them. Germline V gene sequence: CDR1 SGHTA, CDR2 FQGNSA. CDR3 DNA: TGTGCCAGCAGCTTAGGCGCAGTGGAGGGCTACACCTTC. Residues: CASSLGAVEGYTF.

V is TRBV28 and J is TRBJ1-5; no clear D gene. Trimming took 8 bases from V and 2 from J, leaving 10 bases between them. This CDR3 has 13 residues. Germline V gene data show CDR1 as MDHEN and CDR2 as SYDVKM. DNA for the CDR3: TGTGCCAGCGGTTGGACTGGCAATCAGCCCCAGCATTTT. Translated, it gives CASGWTGNQPQHF.